These T cell receptor beta chains were read from a single sample in a study of cytomegalovirus exposure and HLA in healthy donors. Assay: immunoSEQ multiplex PCR; the TCRdb copy retains only in-frame clones and omits some. The table has 55,000 to 80,000 clones, roughly 75% seen once; the top ten hold nearly 7.5%. Specimen: PBMCs. The receptors were gathered from a woman in her thirties in good health and CMV-seropositive. CDR3s include the opening cysteine and the closing phenylalanine or tryptophan. The D gene is left open where the match is weak. Rows give clone size only sometimes, using once, few, many, or a class for an expanded clone.

TRBJ2-7,TRBV28,-,TRBD2,CASSPLAADSYEQYF,TGTGCCAGCAGCCCACTAGCGGCGGACTCCTACGAGCAGTACTTC
TRBJ2-7,TRBV28,-,-,CASSQTDGDEQYF,TGTGCCAGCAGCCAAACTGATGGAGACGAGCAGTACTTC
TRBJ2-5,TRBV6-5,-,-,CASSPTGDSETQYF,TGTGCCAGCAGCCCTACGGGGGATTCGGAGACCCAGTACTTC
TRBJ2-7,TRBV28,-,TRBD2,CASSFGTSGRVYEQYF,TGTGCCAGCAGTTTCGGGACTAGCGGGAGAGTCTACGAGCAGTACTTC
TRBJ2-7,TRBV10-3,-,TRBD1,CAISSGQSVYEQYF,TGTGCCATCAGTTCGGGACAGTCCGTCTACGAGCAGTACTTC
TRBJ1-5,TRBV30,-,-,CAWSVQGGQPQHF,TGTGCCTGGAGTGTACAGGGTGGTCAGCCCCAGCATTTT
TRBJ2-2,TRBV4-1,once,-,CASTGTLTGELFF,TGCGCCAGCACCGGGACACTCACCGGGGAGCTGTTTTTT
TRBJ2-7,TRBV10-3,-,TRBD2,CAISGSRRGFGLAQGRAPYEQYF,TGTGCCATCAGCGGGTCGCGGAGGGGTTTCGGACTAGCTCAAGGGCGGGCCCCCTACGAGCAGTACTTC
TRBJ2-2,TRBV5-1,-,TRBD2,CASSLVPSGSNTGELFF,TGCGCCAGCAGCTTGGTGCCTAGCGGGAGTAACACCGGGGAGCTGTTTTTT
TRBJ1-5,TRBV7-8,once,-,CASSLEGAFNQPQHF,TGTGCCAGCAGCTTGGAGGGTGCCTTCAATCAGCCCCAGCATTTT
TRBJ2-5,TRBV7-8,-,-,CASSLGLGETQYF,TGTGCCAGCAGCTTAGGTCTAGGAGAGACCCAGTACTTC
TRBJ1-1,TRBV5-1,many,-,CASSLEGKVTEAFF,TGCGCCAGCAGCTTGGAGGGGAAGGTGACTGAAGCTTTCTTT
TRBJ1-1,TRBV10-3,-,TRBD1,CAISKDRTNTEAFF,TGTGCCATCAGTAAGGACAGGACTAACACTGAAGCTTTCTTT
TRBJ1-2,TRBV9,-,-,CASSTSGEDYGYTF,TGTGCCAGCAGCACTAGTGGGGAGGACTATGGCTACACCTTC
TRBJ1-2,TRBV28,-,-,CASSEGQRHYGYTF,TGTGCCAGCAGTGAAGGACAGAGACACTATGGCTACACCTTC
TRBJ2-4,TRBV4-3,few,TRBD2,CASSQGGLAKNIQYF,TGCGCCAGCAGCCAGGGGGGGTTAGCCAAAAACATTCAGTACTTC
TRBJ1-6,TRBV5-6,-,TRBD1,CASSETGVHSPLHF,TGTGCCAGCAGCGAGACAGGGGTACATTCACCCCTCCACTTT
TRBJ2-3,TRBV6-1,-,TRBD2,CASSVREGLTDTQYF,TGTGCCAGCAGTGTGCGGGAGGGCCTCACAGATACGCAGTATTTT
TRBJ2-5,TRBV5-1,-,-,CASSLTPRTGQETQYF,TGCGCCAGCAGCCTCACACCTCGGACGGGGCAAGAGACCCAGTACTTC
TRBJ1-5,TRBV30,few,TRBD1,CAWGTGGDQPQHF,TGTGCCTGGGGGACAGGGGGCGATCAGCCCCAGCATTTT
TRBJ2-1,TRBV9,-,-,CASSALGNSYNEQFF,TGTGCCAGCAGCGCTCTCGGGAACTCCTACAATGAGCAGTTCTTC
TRBJ1-5,TRBV9,once,-,CASSVAGINQPQHF,TGTGCCAGCAGCGTAGCAGGGATCAATCAGCCCCAGCATTTT
TRBJ2-3,TRBV6-5,few,-,CASSLTGLPDTQYF,TGTGCCAGCAGTCTCACAGGGTTGCCAGATACGCAGTATTTT
TRBJ2-2,TRBV6-4,-,-,CASSDSIDSSGELFF,TGTGCCAGCAGTGACTCGATAGACAGCTCCGGGGAGCTGTTTTTT
TRBJ1-1,TRBV19,-,-,CAILAGSKNTEAFF,TGTGCCATTTTGGCTGGGAGCAAGAACACTGAAGCTTTCTTT
TRBJ2-3,TRBV11-2,-,TRBD2,CASSYSGRAGDTQYF,TGTGCCAGCAGCTATAGCGGGAGAGCGGGAGATACGCAGTATTTT
TRBJ1-1,TRBV7-2,-,-,CASSLGGATNTEAFF,TGTGCCAGCAGCCTGGGTGGGGCAACGAACACTGAAGCTTTCTTT
TRBJ2-7,TRBV5-1,few,TRBD1,CASSLGAGTGRNEQYF,TGCGCCAGCAGCTTGGGGGCCGGGACAGGGCGGAACGAGCAGTACTTC
TRBJ2-1,TRBV6-4,-,TRBD2,CASTAPGLAGGCEQFF,TGTGCCAGCACCGCCCCAGGACTAGCGGGAGGGTGTGAGCAGTTCTTC
TRBJ2-1,TRBV4-3,-,TRBD2,CASSRLAGSSGDEQFF,TGCGCCAGCAGCCGACTAGCGGGATCCTCCGGGGATGAGCAGTTCTTC
TRBJ2-3,TRBV4-3,-,TRBD2,CASSQVGSGDTQYF,TGCGCCAGCAGCCAAGTTGGTAGCGGGGATACGCAGTATTTT
TRBJ2-7,TRBV18,-,TRBD1,CASSPPPGQGAREQYF,TGTGCCAGCTCACCACCTCCGGGACAGGGGGCGCGTGAGCAGTACTTC
TRBJ2-3,TRBV9,-,-,CASSVSGLPSTDTQYF,TGTGCCAGCAGCGTTTCTGGGCTACCAAGCACAGATACGCAGTATTTT
TRBJ1-2,TRBV4-2,once,TRBD1,CASSQDQDRANYGYTF,TGTGCCAGCAGCCAAGATCAGGACAGGGCTAACTATGGCTACACCTTC
TRBJ2-4,TRBV5-6,-,-,CASSELRQNIEYKNIQYF,TGTGCCAGCAGCGAACTGAGGCAGAACATTGAATATAAAAACATTCAGTACTTC
TRBJ1-2,TRBV6-1,-,-,CASRPGGITYGYTF,TGTGCCAGCAGGCCGGGGGGGATAACCTATGGCTACACCTTC
TRBJ2-7,TRBV2,-,TRBD1,CASSGQSYEQYF,TGTGCCAGCTCGGGACAGTCCTACGAGCAGTACTTC
TRBJ2-3,TRBV11-1,-,TRBD2,CASSLNGRATDTQYF,TGTGCCAGCAGCTTAAACGGGAGGGCCACAGATACGCAGTATTTT
TRBJ2-7,TRBV30,-,TRBD1,CAWSQGTGGTRGYEQYF,TGTGCCTGGAGTCAGGGGACAGGGGGCACCCGGGGGTACGAGCAGTACTTC
TRBJ2-3,TRBV6-4,-,TRBD1,CASSACPSQGGTDTQYF,TGTGCCAGCAGTGCCTGCCCATCTCAGGGGGGCACAGATACGCAGTATTTT
TRBJ2-7,TRBV7-9,once,TRBD2,CASSFVGGSGEQYF,TGTGCCAGCAGCTTCGTGGGCGGGAGTGGCGAGCAGTACTTC
TRBJ1-2,TRBV2,-,-,CASNRGSSYGYTF,TGTGCCAGCAATAGGGGGTCCAGCTATGGCTACACCTTC
TRBJ2-2,TRBV10-1,-,-,CASSESRGRGTGELFF,TGCGCCAGCAGTGAGTCGCGAGGAAGGGGAACCGGGGAGCTGTTTTTT
TRBJ2-7,TRBV25-1,-,TRBD1,CASSDHGDRYYEQYF,TGTGCCAGCAGTGACCACGGGGACAGATACTACGAGCAGTACTTC
TRBJ2-3,TRBV28,-,TRBD2,CASSFTSGYSTDTQYF,TGTGCCAGCAGTTTCACTAGCGGGTATAGCACAGATACGCAGTATTTT
TRBJ2-7,TRBV7-8,-,TRBD2,CASSLGTSGISYEQYF,TGTGCCAGCAGCTTAGGGACTAGCGGAATCTCCTACGAGCAGTACTTC
TRBJ2-3,TRBV19,-,-,CASSMEGGSGEGSDTQYF,TGTGCCAGTAGTATGGAAGGAGGTTCGGGAGAGGGCTCAGATACGCAGTATTTT
TRBJ2-2,TRBV19,-,TRBD1,CASIPYRGHTGELFF,TGTGCCAGTATCCCCTACAGGGGGCACACCGGGGAGCTGTTTTTT
TRBJ2-5,TRBV7-9,-,TRBD2,CASSLVLADQETQYF,TGTGCCAGCAGCTTAGTACTAGCGGATCAAGAGACCCAGTACTTC
TRBJ2-3,TRBV27,-,-,CASSLEGSTDTQYF,TGTGCCAGCAGCCTCGAGGGTAGCACAGATACGCAGTATTTT
TRBJ1-2,TRBV29-1,-,-,CSVEIQGVGGYTF,TGCAGCGTTGAAATACAGGGAGTCGGTGGCTACACCTTC
TRBJ2-7,TRBV5-1,once,TRBD1,CASSATGQTYEQYF,TGCGCCAGCAGCGCCACGGGACAGACCTACGAGCAGTACTTC
TRBJ2-7,TRBV19,once,TRBD2,CASSLSGRASYEQYF,TGTGCCAGTAGCCTAAGCGGGAGGGCCTCCTACGAGCAGTACTTC